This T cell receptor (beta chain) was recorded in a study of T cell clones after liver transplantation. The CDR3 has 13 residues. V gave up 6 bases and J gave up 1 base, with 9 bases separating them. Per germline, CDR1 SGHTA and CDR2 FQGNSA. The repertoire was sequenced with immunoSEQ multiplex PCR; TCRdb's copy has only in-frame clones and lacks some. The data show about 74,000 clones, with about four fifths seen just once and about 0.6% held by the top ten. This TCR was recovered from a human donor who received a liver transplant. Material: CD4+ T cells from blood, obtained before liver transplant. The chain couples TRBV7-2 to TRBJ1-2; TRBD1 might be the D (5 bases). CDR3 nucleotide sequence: TGTGCCAGCAGTTGGGACCTTAACTATGGCTACACCTTC. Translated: CASSWDLNYGYTF. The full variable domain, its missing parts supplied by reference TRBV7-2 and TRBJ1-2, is GAGVSQSPSNKVTEKGKDVELRCDPISGHTALYWYRQSLGQGLEFLIYFQGNSAPDKSGLPSDRFSAERTGGSVSTLTIQRTQQEDSAVYLCASSWDLNYGYTFGSGTRLTVV.